A single sample gave rise to the 3 T cell receptor beta chains below, sequenced in a study of blood T cell repertoires in COVID-19. TCRdb's copy holds only in-frame clones and misses some; the assay was immunoSEQ multiplex PCR. This sample yields fewer than 300,000 clones, of which approximately 88% are seen a single time; approximately 0.8% belongs to the top ten. The sample taken for sequencing was peripheral blood. The receptors stem from a woman aged 25-40 years with acute or convalescent COVID-19.

In this sample, this clone turned up once. The same CDR3 also results from other DNA sequences found in this sample. V gene TRBV7-6 combines with J gene TRBJ2-2, with 12 positions matching TRBD1. After removal of 2 bases from V and 3 bases from J, the junction contained 7 bases not matched to a gene. CDR1 is SGHVS and CDR2 is FNYEAQ in the germline V gene. The CDR3 runs 18 residues. CDR3 loop: CASSLNPGQGAYTGELFF. The CDR3 DNA reads TGTGCCAGCAGCTTAAACCCGGGACAGGGGGCTTACACCGGGGAGCTGTTTTTT.

This clone has a single count. V gene TRBV10-3 combines with J gene TRBJ1-1, with TRBD1 matching over 7 bases. The ends lost 7 bases at V and 0 bases at J; junction bases unmatched: 5. This CDR3 comprises 14 residues. CDR1 is ENHRY, CDR2 SYGVKD, per germline. The DNA for the CDR3 is TGTGCCATCACCACGGGACAGATGAACACTGAAGCTTTCTTT. Translated, it gives CAITTGQMNTEAFF.

The chain couples TRBV7-2 to TRBJ2-4, with D maybe TRBD1 (6 bases). The CDR3 totals 15 residues. The germline gives CDR1 SGHTA, CDR2 FQGNSA. Trimming pared 4 bases from V and 1 base from J, leaving 11 bases between. The CDR3 DNA follows: TGTGCCAGCAGCTCGCGAACAGGGGCCAAAAACATTCAGTACTTC. It encodes CASSSRTGAKNIQYF.